This TCR beta chain was recovered during a study of blood T cell repertoires in COVID-19. Study overall: Acute-phase and convalescent COVID-19 samples originated in the United States, Italy and Spain. PBMCs, B-cell-depleted T cells, or T cells were the source of the cDNA or gDNA that made up the material.

Profiling relied on immunoSEQ multiplex PCR, and the TCRdb table lists in-frame clones only, not all of them. The data hold approximately 190,000 clones, with 80% to 85% observed a single time. Germline CDR1 and CDR2: PRHDT and FYEKMQ (reference sequence). The CDR3 runs 13 residues. Trimming shortened V by 5 bases and J by 1 base, and 9 bases separated the two germline ends. The gene calls are TRBV13 and TRBJ2-7; D possibly corresponds to TRBD1 (6 bases). The TCR sequence derives from a middle-aged woman with acute or convalescent COVID-19. Material: peripheral blood. DNA for the CDR3: TGTGCCAGCAGCCCCAGGGGTTCCTACGAGCAGTACTTC. Its protein product is CASSPRGSYEQYF.